This T cell receptor (beta chain) was recorded in a study of beta chain features in type 1 diabetes. As to this clone: Antigen specificity is unknown.

Trimming stripped 3 bases from V and 7 bases from J, with 13 bases between. This CDR3 is 14 amino acids long. In germline, CDR1 is SEHNR, CDR2 FQNEAQ (reference sequence). Broader study findings: The naive, central memory and Treg TCRB repertoires showed an apparent similarity that was greater among patients than among healthy donors. Researchers report that Type 1 diabetes patients had moderately but significantly shorter TCRB CDR3s across all four CD4+ subsets. When VDJ junctions were examined, type 1 diabetes patients showed fewer insertions and more deletions.

Since all of the isolated RNA was reverse transcribed, expressed TCRB transcripts were what got sequenced. Clones were sequenced by immunoSEQ multiplex PCR, and TCRdb holds only the in-frame ones, with some missing. The sample lists roughly 400,000 clones, 8.5% to 10% occurring once. Sequenced material: central memory CD4+ T cells from blood. The chain combines TRBV7-9 with TRBJ2-1, with D unclear. The source is a young man with type 1 diabetes. The CDR3 is CASSFGSVRNEQFF. CDR3 nucleotide sequence: TGTGCCAGCAGCTTCGGAAGCGTCCGGAATGAGCAGTTCTTC.